This T cell receptor beta chain was found in a study of blood T cell repertoires in COVID-19. Germline V gene data show CDR1 as MDHEN and CDR2 as SYDVKM. This CDR3 is 13 amino acids long. V shed 6 bases and J 4 bases; nucleotides not matched to a gene: 4. Profiling relied on immunoSEQ multiplex PCR, and the TCRdb table lists in-frame clones only, not all of them. The sample lists 250,000 to 300,000 clones, under 90% seen once, with around 2% in the top ten. Input material: peripheral blood. V and J are TRBV28 and TRBJ2-7, with 9 bases fitting TRBD1. The TCR comes from a man aged 45-60 years with acute or convalescent COVID-19. The CDR3 DNA reads TGTGCCAGCAGAGGTGGACAGGGGTACGAGCAGTACTTC. It encodes CASRGGQGYEQYF.